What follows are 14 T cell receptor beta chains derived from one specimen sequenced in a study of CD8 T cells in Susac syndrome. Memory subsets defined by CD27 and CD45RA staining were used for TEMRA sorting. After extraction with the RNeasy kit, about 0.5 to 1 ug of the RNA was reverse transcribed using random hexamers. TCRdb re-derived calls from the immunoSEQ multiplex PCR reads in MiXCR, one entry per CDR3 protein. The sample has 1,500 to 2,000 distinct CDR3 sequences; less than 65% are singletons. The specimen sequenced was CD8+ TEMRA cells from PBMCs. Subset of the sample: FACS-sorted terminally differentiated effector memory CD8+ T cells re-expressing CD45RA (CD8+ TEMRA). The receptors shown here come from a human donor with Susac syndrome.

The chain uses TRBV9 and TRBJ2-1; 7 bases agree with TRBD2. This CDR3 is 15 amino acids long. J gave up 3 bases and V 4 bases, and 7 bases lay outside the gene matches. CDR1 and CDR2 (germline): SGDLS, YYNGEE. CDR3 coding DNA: TGTGCCAGCAGCCTTTCGGGGGGTTTCTACAATGAGCAGTTCTTC. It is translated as CASSLSGGFYNEQFF.

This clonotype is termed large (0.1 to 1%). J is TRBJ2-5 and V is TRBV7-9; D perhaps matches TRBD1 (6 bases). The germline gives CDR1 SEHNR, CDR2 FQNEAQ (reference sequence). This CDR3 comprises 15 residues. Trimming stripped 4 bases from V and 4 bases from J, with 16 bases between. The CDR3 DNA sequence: TGTGCCAGCAGCTCACTCGACAGGCCCGGAGAGACCCAGTACTTC. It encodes CASSSLDRPGETQYF.

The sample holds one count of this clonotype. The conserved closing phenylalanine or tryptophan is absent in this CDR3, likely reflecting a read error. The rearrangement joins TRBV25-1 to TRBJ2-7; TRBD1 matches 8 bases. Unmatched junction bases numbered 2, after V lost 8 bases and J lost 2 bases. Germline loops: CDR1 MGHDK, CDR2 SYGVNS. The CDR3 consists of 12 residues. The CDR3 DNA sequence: TGTGCCAGCGGACAGGGAGCCTACGAGCAGTACCTC. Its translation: CASGQGAYEQYL.

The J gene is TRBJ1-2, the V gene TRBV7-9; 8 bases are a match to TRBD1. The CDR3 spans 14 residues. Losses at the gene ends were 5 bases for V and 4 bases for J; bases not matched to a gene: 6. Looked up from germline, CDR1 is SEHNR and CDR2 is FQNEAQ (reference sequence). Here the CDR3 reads CASSPGQALYGYTF. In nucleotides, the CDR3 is TGTGCCAGCAGCCCGGGACAGGCCCTCTATGGCTACACCTTC.

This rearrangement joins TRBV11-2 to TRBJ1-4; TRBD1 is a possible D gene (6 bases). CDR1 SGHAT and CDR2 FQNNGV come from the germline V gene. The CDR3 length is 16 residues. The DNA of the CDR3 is TGTGGCATCAGCCCCCCCCAGGCAGGGGCTAATGAAAAACTGTTTTTT. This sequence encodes CGISPPQAGANEKLFF.

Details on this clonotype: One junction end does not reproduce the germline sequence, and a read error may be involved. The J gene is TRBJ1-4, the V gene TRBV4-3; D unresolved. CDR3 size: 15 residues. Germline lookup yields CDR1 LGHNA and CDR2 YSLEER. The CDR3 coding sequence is TGCGCCAGCAGCCAAGATCAGGCGTTTTCGGGAAAAACTGTTTTT. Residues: CASSQDQAFSGKTVF.

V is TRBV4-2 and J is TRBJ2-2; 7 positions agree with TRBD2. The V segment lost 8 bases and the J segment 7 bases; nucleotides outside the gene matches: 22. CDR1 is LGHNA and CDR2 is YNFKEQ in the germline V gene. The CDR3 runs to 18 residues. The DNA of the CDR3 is TGTGCCAGCGGGGGGGGGATCGGGACTTCCACCCCCGGCGGGGAGCTGTTTTTT. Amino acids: CASGGGIGTSTPGGELFF.

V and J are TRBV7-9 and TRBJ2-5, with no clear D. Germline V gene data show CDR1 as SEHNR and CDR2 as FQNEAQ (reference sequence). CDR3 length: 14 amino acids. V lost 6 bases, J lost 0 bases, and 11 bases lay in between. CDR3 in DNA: TGTGCCAGCAGGAGGACGGCGTACCAAGAGACCCAGTACTTC. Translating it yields CASRRTAYQETQYF.

CDR3 DNA: TGTGCCAGCAGCTTCCATGAGAGCTCCTACGAGCAGTACTTC. It is translated as CASSFHESSYEQYF. The chain couples TRBV7-9 to TRBJ2-7; D not resolved. The CDR3 runs to 14 residues. Germline CDR1 reads SEHNR; CDR2 reads FQNEAQ (reference sequence). Trimming stripped 3 bases from V and 0 bases from J, with 9 bases between.

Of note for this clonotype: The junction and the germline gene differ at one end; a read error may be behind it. The CDR3 DNA follows: TGTGCCAGCAGCTTGCCGGACAGTGGCCGCGCTACAAACTATGACTACACCTTC. It encodes CASSLPDSGRATNYDYTF. V usage is TRBV5-6 and J usage is TRBJ1-2; maybe TRBD1 (6 bases). The CDR3 is 18 amino acids. From germline, CDR1 is SGHDT and CDR2 YYEEEE.

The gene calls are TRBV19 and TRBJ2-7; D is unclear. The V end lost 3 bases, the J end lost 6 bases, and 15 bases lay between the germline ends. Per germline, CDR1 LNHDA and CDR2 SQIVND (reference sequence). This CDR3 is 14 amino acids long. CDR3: CASSMGSGPVEQYF. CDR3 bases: TGTGCCAGTAGTATGGGCTCGGGCCCCGTCGAGCAGTACTTC. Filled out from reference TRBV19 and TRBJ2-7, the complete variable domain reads DGGITQSPKYLFRKEGQNVTLSCEQNLNHDAMYWYRQDPGQGLRLIYYSQIVNDFQKGDIAEGYSVSREKKESFPLTVTSAQKNPTAFYLCASSMGSGPVEQYFGPGTRLTVT.

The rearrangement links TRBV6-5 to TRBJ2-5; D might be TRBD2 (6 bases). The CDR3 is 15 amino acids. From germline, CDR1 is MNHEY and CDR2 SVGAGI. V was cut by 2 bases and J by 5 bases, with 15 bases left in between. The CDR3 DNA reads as TGTGCCAGCAGTTACGGCGGGGCGGACGGGGAGACCCAGTACTTC. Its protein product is CASSYGGADGETQYF.

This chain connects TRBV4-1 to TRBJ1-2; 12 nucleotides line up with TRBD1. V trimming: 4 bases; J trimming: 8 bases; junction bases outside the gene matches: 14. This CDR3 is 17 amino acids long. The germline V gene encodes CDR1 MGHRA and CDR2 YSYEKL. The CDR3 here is CASSLVRGTGGAGGYTF. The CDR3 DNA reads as TGCGCCAGCAGCCTAGTTCGGGGGACAGGGGGCGCAGGCGGCTACACCTTC.

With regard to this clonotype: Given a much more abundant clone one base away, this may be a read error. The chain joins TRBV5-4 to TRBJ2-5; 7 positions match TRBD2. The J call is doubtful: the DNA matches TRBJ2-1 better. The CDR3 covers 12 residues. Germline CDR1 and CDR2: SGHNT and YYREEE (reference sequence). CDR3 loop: CASSRGEETQFF. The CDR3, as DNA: TGTGCCAGCAGCCGGGGGGAAGAGACCCAGTTCTTC.